The present T cell receptor beta chain was sequenced within a study of OX40 agonist ivuxolimab in advanced cancers. The study in broad terms: Ivuxolimab was an agonistic, fully human IgG2 monoclonal antibody directed against OX40 (CD134), a costimulatory receptor. Intravenous ivuxolimab was administered to patients every 2 weeks at six dose levels: 0.01, 0.1, 0.3, 1.5, 3 and 10 mg/kg. Of the 52 patients in dose escalation, some 20 had hepatocellular carcinoma, roughly 15 had melanoma, 9 had renal cell carcinoma and 9 had head and neck cancer. In the dose-escalation cohort, 82.7% of patients were male, and the mean age was roughly 60 years, with a range of roughly 20 to 80. Prior anti-PD-1, anti-PD-L1 or anti-CTLA-4 therapy was permitted, and approximately 42% of dose-escalation patients had received checkpoint inhibitors. Partial responses occurred in three dose-escalation patients: two with cutaneous melanoma and one with hepatocellular carcinoma. Peripheral TCRbeta sequencing was intended to test whether TCR sequence diversity was altered and clonal T-cell expansion was caused by ivuxolimab. The monotherapy dose-escalation portion (N of about 50 patients) of the phase I ivuxolimab trial is reported in the paper. Results the study describes overall, beyond this receptor: Clonal expansion of both CD4+ and CD8+ blood T cells was observed from baseline to week 6 at doses 0.1 to 3.0 mg/kg. In the 0.1-3.0 mg/kg groups, partial responders had among the lowest normalized peripheral clonal expansion, particularly in CD8+ T cells. After ivuxolimab, expanded clones were on average more numerous among CD8+ T cells than among CD4+ T cells. Which antigens the clonally expanded peripheral T cells were specific for was not determined. Low levels of normalized T-cell clonal expansion were also seen in some patients who did not respond.

From a lookup of the germline V gene, CDR1 and CDR2 are SNHLY and FYNNEI. V is reduced by 7 bases and J by 6 bases, leaving a spacing of 21 bases between them. The CDR3, from cysteine to phenylalanine, totals 15 residues. The retained sequence is limited to the CDR3, 45 bases, with the frame set at the first base. To sequence the TCRbeta CDR3 region, genomic DNA was isolated from the sorted cells. TCRbeta CDR3 regions were sequenced using the immunoSEQ Assay. TCRdb limited this immuneACCESS table to in-frame rearrangements with V and J called. A share of clones is missing; checked studies link under half to unresolved V genes, and the rest is unexplained. This sample is represented by some 77,000 clones; 92% of them were singletons. The ten largest account for 6.5% to 9.5% of the sample. The table lists this clone with a few counts. No antigen is known for it. Per-base qualities were not stored, and no clone one base away is much larger.

Patients with a history of autoimmune disease or receiving systemic immunosuppression were excluded from the trial. In every dose cohort, peripheral blood was drawn for TCR sequencing at baseline, cycle 4 day 1, and cycle 7 day 1. The samples were taken from a phase I, first-in-human, multicenter, open-label dose-escalation trial of ivuxolimab. Adults with locally advanced or metastatic head and neck squamous cell, hepatocellular, melanoma or renal cell carcinoma were enrolled in the trial. CD4+ and CD8+ T cells were sorted separately from peripheral blood before TCR sequencing. This sample comprised CD4+ or CD8+ T cells sorted from blood, obtained in a trial of the OX40 agonist ivuxolimab. The TCR comes from an adult with an advanced solid tumor such as melanoma, head and neck, liver or kidney cancer. The chain uses TRBV2 and TRBJ1-2, with a weak D call of TRBD1 (6 bases match). The DNA sequence is TGTGCCAGCAACCTCAACGGGGGGCCTACGAATGGCTACACCTTC. Translation gives CASNLNGGPTNGYTF.